A selection of T cell receptor beta chains follows, all from one sample in a study of OX40 agonist ivuxolimab in advanced cancers. Assay: immunoSEQ multiplex PCR; the TCRdb copy retains only in-frame clones and omits some. The table lists under 150,000 clones, under 95% of them singletons. Sequencing was performed on CD4+ or CD8+ T cells sorted from blood, taken in a trial of the OX40 agonist ivuxolimab. These receptors all stem from an adult with an advanced solid tumor such as melanoma, head and neck, liver or kidney cancer. The CDR3 runs from the conserved cysteine through the conserved F or W. A D gene is named only where the DNA matches it firmly. Size values are once, few and many counts, or a class for expanded clones, and some rows have none.

TGTGCCAGCAGCCTCTTGCGGGGGACTGGGGCCAACGTCCTGACTTTC	CASSLLRGTGANVLTF	TRBV7-2	.	TRBJ2-6	TRBD2
TGTGCCAGCTCACCACCTTATACTAACTATGGCTACACCTTC	CASSPPYTNYGYTF	TRBV18	.	TRBJ1-2	.
TGTGCCAGCAGCGCGGACAGGGGCCTTTACAATGAGCAGTTCTTC	CASSADRGLYNEQFF	TRBV5-4	.	TRBJ2-1	TRBD1
TGTGCCAGCAGTGAAAGACAGAGGGGGACTAGCGGGAGTTATGAGCAGTTCTTC	CASSERQRGTSGSYEQFF	TRBV6-1	.	TRBJ2-1	TRBD2
TGTGCCAGCAGTGAATCGGGGAATTACGAGCAGTACTTC	CASSESGNYEQYF	TRBV6-5	once	TRBJ2-7	.
TGTGCCAGCAGCTTAGGGGGGGGCAGAAACACTGAAGCTTTCTTT	CASSLGGGRNTEAFF	TRBV7-2	.	TRBJ1-1	.
TGCAGCGGCGGGACAGCAGAGACCCAGTACTTC	CSGGTAETQYF	TRBV29-1	.	TRBJ2-5	.
TGTGCCTGGAGCGCAAAGGGTACGCAGTATTTT	CAWSAKGTQYF	TRBV30	.	TRBJ2-3	.
TGTGCCAGTAGTATCCGGGGGGCCCCCTACGAGCAGTACTTC	CASSIRGAPYEQYF	TRBV19	.	TRBJ2-7	.
TGTGCCAGCTCTCGGGGCAAGGGGCTGGAAGCTGAAGCTTTCTTT	CASSRGKGLEAEAFF	TRBV18	.	TRBJ1-1	.
TGTGCCAGCATTCTCCAGGGGGAAGGTGGCTACACCTTC	CASILQGEGGYTF	TRBV7-8	.	TRBJ1-2	TRBD1
TGCGCCAGCAGCTTTATGGGGGGGTCGAACACTGAAGCTTTCTTT	CASSFMGGSNTEAFF	TRBV5-1	.	TRBJ1-1	.
TGTGCCAGCAGCCAGGGAGGGGCCTACACAGATACGCAGTATTTT	CASSQGGAYTDTQYF	TRBV5-4	.	TRBJ2-3	TRBD2
TGTGCCAGCAAGGGACAGGGCACACAGTTTAACTATGGCTACACCTTC	CASKGQGTQFNYGYTF	TRBV27	.	TRBJ1-2	TRBD1
TGCGCCAGCAGCTTGGAGGACCTCAACAATGAGCAGTTCTTC	CASSLEDLNNEQFF	TRBV5-1	.	TRBJ2-1	.
TGTGCCAGCAGTTTCGGGTCTAGCGGGATGAGGGAGACCCAGTACTTC	CASSFGSSGMRETQYF	TRBV28	once	TRBJ2-5	TRBD2
TGTGCCAGCAGCGGGGGTGAGGGTAGCTCCTACGAGCAGTACTTC	CASSGGEGSSYEQYF	TRBV7-2	.	TRBJ2-7	.
TGTGCCAGCAGTCGGGGTGGCGAGCAGTACTTC	CASSRGGEQYF	TRBV6-5	.	TRBJ2-7	.
TGTGCCATCAGTGGGGACAGGGGGACCTACGAGCAGTACTTC	CAISGDRGTYEQYF	TRBV10-3	once	TRBJ2-7	TRBD1
TGTGCCAGCAGCTTGAATCGTCAGCCCCAGCATTTT	CASSLNRQPQHF	TRBV5-6	few	TRBJ1-5	.
TGTGCCAGCAGCTTTAAGGCGTCGGGGCGGAACACTGAAGCTTTCTTT	CASSFKASGRNTEAFF	TRBV5-8	few	TRBJ1-1	.